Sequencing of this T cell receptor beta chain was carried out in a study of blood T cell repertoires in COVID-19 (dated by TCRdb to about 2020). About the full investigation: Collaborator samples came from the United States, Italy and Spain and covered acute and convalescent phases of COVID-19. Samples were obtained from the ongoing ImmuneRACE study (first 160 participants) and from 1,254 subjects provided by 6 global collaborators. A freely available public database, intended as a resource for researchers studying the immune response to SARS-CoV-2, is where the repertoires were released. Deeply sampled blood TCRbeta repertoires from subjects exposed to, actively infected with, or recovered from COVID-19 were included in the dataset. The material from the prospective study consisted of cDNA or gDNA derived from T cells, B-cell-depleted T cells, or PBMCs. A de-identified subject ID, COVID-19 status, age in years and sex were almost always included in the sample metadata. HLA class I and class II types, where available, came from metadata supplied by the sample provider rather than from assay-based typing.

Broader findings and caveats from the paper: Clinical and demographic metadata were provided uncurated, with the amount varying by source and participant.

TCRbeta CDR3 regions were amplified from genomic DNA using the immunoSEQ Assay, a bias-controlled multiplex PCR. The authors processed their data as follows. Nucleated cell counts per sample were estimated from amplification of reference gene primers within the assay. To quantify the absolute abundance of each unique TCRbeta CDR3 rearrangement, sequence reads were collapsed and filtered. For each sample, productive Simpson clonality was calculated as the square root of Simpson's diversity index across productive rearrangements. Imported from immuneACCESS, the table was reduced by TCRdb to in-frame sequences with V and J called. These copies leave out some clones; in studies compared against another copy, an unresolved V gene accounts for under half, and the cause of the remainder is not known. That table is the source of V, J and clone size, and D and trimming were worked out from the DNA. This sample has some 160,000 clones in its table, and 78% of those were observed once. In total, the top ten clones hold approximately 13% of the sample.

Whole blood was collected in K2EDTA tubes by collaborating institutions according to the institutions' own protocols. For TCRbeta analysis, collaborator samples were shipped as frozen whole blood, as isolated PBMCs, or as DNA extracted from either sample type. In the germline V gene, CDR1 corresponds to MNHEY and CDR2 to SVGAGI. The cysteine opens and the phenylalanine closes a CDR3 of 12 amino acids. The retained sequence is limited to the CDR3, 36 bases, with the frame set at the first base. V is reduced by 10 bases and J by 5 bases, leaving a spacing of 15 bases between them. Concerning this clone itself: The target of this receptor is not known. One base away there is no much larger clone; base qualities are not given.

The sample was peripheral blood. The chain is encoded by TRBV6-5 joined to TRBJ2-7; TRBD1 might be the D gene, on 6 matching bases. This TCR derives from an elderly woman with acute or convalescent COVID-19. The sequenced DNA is TGTGCCACTTCCTCGTCAGGGGACGAGCAGTACTTC. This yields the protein CATSSSGDEQYF.